Following are 15 T cell receptor beta chains from one sample sequenced in a study of beta chain features in type 1 diabetes. Study-wide findings and caveats: Moderate but significant shortening of TCRB CDR3s was recorded in all four CD4+ subsets from Type 1 diabetes patients.

Expressed TCRB transcripts were sequenced, since all the RNA that had been isolated was reverse transcribed. Assay: immunoSEQ multiplex PCR; the TCRdb copy retains only in-frame clones and omits some. The table shows 300,000 to 450,000 clones, with around 13% occurring only once. Antigen specificity for these receptors is unknown. Input material: naive CD4+ T cells from blood. Receptor source: a woman under 30 with type 1 diabetes.

The chain is built from TRBV9 and TRBJ1-5; 10 nucleotides align to TRBD1. The CDR3 totals 17 residues. The junction had 12 bases not matched to a gene; V was cut back by 9 bases and J by 0 bases. From germline, CDR1 is SGDLS and CDR2 YYNGEE. The CDR3 nucleotides read TGTGCCACCCCGACCGGGACAGGGGTATATAGCAATCAGCCCCAGCATTTT. The encoded protein is CATPTGTGVYSNQPQHF.

The chain employs TRBV7-2 and TRBJ1-5; 9 nucleotides agree with TRBD1. Trimming cost V 5 bases and J 5 bases; bases outside gene matches: 16. CDR3 length equals 18 residues. Looked up from germline, CDR1 is SGHTA and CDR2 is FQGNSA. The CDR3 protein is CASSNGPGTGKGHQPQHF. CDR3 DNA sequence: TGTGCCAGCAGCAACGGACCCGGGACAGGGAAAGGTCATCAGCCCCAGCATTTT.

The sample holds a few counts of this clone. This sequence joins TRBV29-1 and TRBJ1-1; no definite D call. CDR3 length: 17 amino acids. The V gene lost 4 bases and the J gene lost 4 bases, with 25 bases spanning the gap. Germline lookup yields CDR1 SQVTM and CDR2 ANQGSEA. This CDR3 reads CSVAPGTAYLAGTEAFF. CDR3 coding DNA: TGCAGCGTTGCCCCCGGTACAGCATATCTCGCGGGCACTGAAGCTTTCTTT.

In its sample, this clone was seen a few times. The V gene is TRBV14, the J gene TRBJ2-2; D call uncertain. Trimming left V 0 bases short and J 7 bases short, with 3 bases between. The CDR3 length is 12 residues. Germline CDR1 reads SGHDN; CDR2 reads FVKESK. The CDR3 region is CASSQEYGELFF. In DNA, the CDR3 is TGTGCCAGCAGCCAAGAATACGGGGAGCTGTTTTTT.

This clone has just a few counts. This chain links TRBV25-1 with TRBJ1-5, with D hard to call. The ends were cut back, 4 bases at V and 6 bases at J, with 10 bases in the middle. The CDR3 has 13 amino acids. In germline, CDR1 is MGHDK, CDR2 SYGVNS. CDR3 loop: CASSALESQPQHF. The CDR3 coding sequence is TGTGCCAGCAGTGCGCTTGAGAGTCAGCCCCAGCATTTT.

The J gene is TRBJ1-1, the V gene TRBV29-1, with 9 bases aligning to TRBD1. Per germline, CDR1 SQVTM and CDR2 ANQGSEA. CDR3 length: 13 amino acids. J gave up 4 bases and V 6 bases, and 6 bases lay outside the gene matches. The CDR3 is CSVAQGAGTEAFF. The CDR3 nucleotides read TGCAGCGTGGCACAGGGGGCCGGCACTGAAGCTTTCTTT.

This clone was observed a few times. This rearrangement joins TRBV4-3 to TRBJ2-7, with 11 nucleotides matching TRBD1. Germline trimming cut 3 bases from V and 5 bases from J; bases unmatched to any gene: 6. CDR1 is LGHNA and CDR2 is YSLEER in the germline V gene. The CDR3 length is 15 residues. CDR3 sequence: CASSQLGQGAHEQYF. In DNA form, the CDR3 reads TGCGCCAGCAGCCAGCTCGGACAGGGGGCGCACGAGCAGTACTTC.

The chain combines TRBV2 with TRBJ1-2; TRBD1 is a possible D gene (6 bases). This CDR3 spans 13 amino acids. The ends were cut back, 1 base at V and 8 bases at J, with 11 bases in the middle. CDR1 is SNHLY and CDR2 is FYNNEI in the germline V gene. CDR3 sequence (DNA): TGTGCCAGCAGTGAAGAGGGCAGGGGAGGCTACACCTTC. It encodes CASSEEGRGGYTF.

In its sample, this clone was seen a few times. This chain links TRBV7-2 with TRBJ2-7; the match to TRBD2 covers 8 bases. The CDR3 runs to 13 residues. The V gene's germline CDR1 is SGHTA and CDR2 FQGNSA. V trimming: 5 bases; J trimming: 6 bases; junction bases outside the gene matches: 6. In DNA, the CDR3 is TGTGCCAGCAGCCCGGGACTAGTTGGCGAGCAGTACTTC. Translation: CASSPGLVGEQYF. Complete variable domain (other parts from reference TRBV7-2 and TRBJ2-7): GAGVSQSPSNKVTEKGKDVELRCDPISGHTALYWYRQSLGQGLEFLIYFQGNSAPDKSGLPSDRFSAERTGGSVSTLTIQRTQQEDSAVYLCASSPGLVGEQYFGPGTRLTVT.

This chain uses TRBV27 with TRBJ2-7; no reliable D call. The CDR3 extends over 15 amino acids. In germline, CDR1 is MNHEY, CDR2 SMNVEV (reference sequence). V lost 3 bases to trimming and J lost 7 bases, with 19 bases between them. DNA of the CDR3: TGTGCCAGCAGTTTGGCGCCTGTCGCGAGGCGTGAGCAGTACTTC. Translation: CASSLAPVARREQYF.

CDR3 nucleotides: TGTGCCAGCAGGTTCCCGACAGGGCAAGGCTACACCTTC. This encodes CASRFPTGQGYTF. The V and J genes are TRBV27 and TRBJ1-2; 7 bases agree with TRBD1. Unmatched junction bases numbered 9, after V lost 6 bases and J lost 8 bases. This CDR3 has 13 residues. Germline CDR1 and CDR2: MNHEY and SMNVEV (reference sequence).

This clone occurred a few times. The chain joins TRBV29-1 to TRBJ2-3; 9 nucleotides line up with TRBD2. V shed 7 bases, J shed 4 bases, and the junction held 9 bases outside the gene matches. CDR1 and CDR2 from the germline V gene are SQVTM and ANQGSEA. This CDR3 is 14 amino acids long. CDR3 sequence: CSAVRLAVADTQYF. CDR3 bases: TGCAGCGCTGTTCGACTAGCGGTGGCAGATACGCAGTATTTT.

The chain links TRBV27 to TRBJ2-7; TRBD2 matches at 8 bases. CDR1 is MNHEY, CDR2 SMNVEV, per germline (reference sequence). V gave up 3 bases and J gave up 3 bases; unmatched junction bases: 4. There are 14 residues in the CDR3. CDR3 nucleotides: TGTGCCAGCAGTTTTAGCGGGATCAACTACGAGCAGTACTTC. This encodes CASSFSGINYEQYF.

The DNA for the CDR3 is TGCAGCGTTGAAGATCCGGTACTGATATTCCGCTACACCTTC. Its protein is CSVEDPVLIFRYTF. The chain combines TRBV29-1 with TRBJ1-2; no reliable D call. V was shortened by 0 bases and J by 9 bases, with 17 bases between the two germline ends. The V gene's germline CDR1 is SQVTM and CDR2 ANQGSEA. This CDR3 has 14 amino acids.

This clone was counted only a few times. The genes are TRBV5-6 and TRBJ1-1; weak D call: TRBD1 (6 bases). Germline V CDR1 and CDR2: SGHDT, YYEEEE. The CDR3 is 12 residues long. With 4 bases removed from V and 8 bases from J, the gap between germline ends came to 12 bases. The DNA for the CDR3 is TGTGCCAGCAGCCTCGACAGGACAGAAGCTTTCTTT. It encodes CASSLDRTEAFF.